These T cell receptor beta chains were read from a single sample in a study of OX40 agonist ivuxolimab in advanced cancers. Method: immunoSEQ multiplex PCR; TCRdb's copy keeps in-frame clones and lacks some. The sample records 120,000 or so clones, about 94% being singletons. Here the sequenced sample was CD4+ or CD8+ T cells sorted from blood, taken in a trial of the OX40 agonist ivuxolimab. The receptors were sampled from an adult with an advanced solid tumor such as melanoma, head and neck, liver or kidney cancer. The CDR3 runs from the conserved cysteine through the conserved F or W. Each record gives: J gene, clone size, V gene, D gene, CDR3 DNA, CDR3 protein. A D gene is named only where the DNA matches it firmly. Not all rows give a size; the values are once, few, many and, for expanded clones, a class.

J gene: TRBJ1-4
clone size: -
V gene: TRBV15
D gene: -
CDR3 DNA: TGTGCCACCAGCAGAGGGCAGGGTGTTAGGGAAAAACTGTTTTTT
CDR3 protein: CATSRGQGVREKLFF

J gene: TRBJ2-5
clone size: -
V gene: TRBV7-9
D gene: TRBD1
CDR3 DNA: TGTGCCAGCAGCTTAGAGGGACAGGGACAAGAGACCCAGTACTTC
CDR3 protein: CASSLEGQGQETQYF

J gene: TRBJ2-1
clone size: -
V gene: TRBV7-3
D gene: TRBD2
CDR3 DNA: TGTGCCAGCAGCTTACAGGGTAGCGGGAGAATCAATGAGCAGTTCTTC
CDR3 protein: CASSLQGSGRINEQFF

J gene: TRBJ2-7
clone size: once
V gene: TRBV6-6
D gene: -
CDR3 DNA: TGTGCCAGCAGTTACGCCCCCGCCGGGCAGCAGTACTTC
CDR3 protein: CASSYAPAGQQYF

J gene: TRBJ2-7
clone size: -
V gene: TRBV7-2
D gene: -
CDR3 DNA: TGTGCCAGCAGCTTAGGCCAGGGTGGTTCCGAGCAGTACTTC
CDR3 protein: CASSLGQGGSEQYF

J gene: TRBJ2-2
clone size: -
V gene: TRBV6-9
D gene: TRBD2
CDR3 DNA: TGTGCCAGCAGTTCACAGCGGGAGACCACCGGGGAGCTGTTTTTT
CDR3 protein: CASSSQRETTGELFF

J gene: TRBJ2-1
clone size: -
V gene: TRBV5-4
D gene: -
CDR3 DNA: TGTGCCAGCAGCTTCGGACTAAATGAGCAGTTCTTC
CDR3 protein: CASSFGLNEQFF

J gene: TRBJ1-4
clone size: -
V gene: TRBV6-5
D gene: -
CDR3 DNA: TGTGCCAGCAGTAAGGACGGGGATGAAAAACTGTTTTTT
CDR3 protein: CASSKDGDEKLFF

J gene: TRBJ2-2
clone size: -
V gene: TRBV2
D gene: -
CDR3 DNA: TGTGCCAGCAGTCACTCCGACAGGGAGGGCGGGGAGCTGTTTTTT
CDR3 protein: CASSHSDREGGELFF

J gene: TRBJ1-1
clone size: -
V gene: TRBV7-3
D gene: TRBD1
CDR3 DNA: TGTGCCAGCAGCTTCGACAGGGTGAACACTGAAGCTTTCTTT
CDR3 protein: CASSFDRVNTEAFF

J gene: TRBJ2-1
clone size: -
V gene: TRBV7-3
D gene: TRBD1
CDR3 DNA: TGTGCCAGCAGCTTAAGGGACAGAACGCTAAATGAGCAGTTCTTC
CDR3 protein: CASSLRDRTLNEQFF

J gene: TRBJ2-7
clone size: -
V gene: TRBV29-1
D gene: TRBD1
CDR3 DNA: TGCAGCCTTCGACACAGGGGTGAGCAGTACTTC
CDR3 protein: CSLRHRGEQYF

J gene: TRBJ1-2
clone size: -
V gene: TRBV19
D gene: -
CDR3 DNA: TGTGCCAGTAGTTTGCACAGGGACGGGAGCTATGGCTACACCTTC
CDR3 protein: CASSLHRDGSYGYTF

J gene: TRBJ2-2
clone size: -
V gene: TRBV6-5
D gene: -
CDR3 DNA: TGTGCCAGCAGTTACGGTCCGGGGGTGGTTACCGGGGAGCTGTTTTTT
CDR3 protein: CASSYGPGVVTGELFF

J gene: TRBJ2-1
clone size: -
V gene: TRBV9
D gene: TRBD2
CDR3 DNA: TGTGCCAGCAGCGTGGGTGCTAGCGGGACCTACAATGAGCAGTTCTTC
CDR3 protein: CASSVGASGTYNEQFF

J gene: TRBJ1-2
clone size: -
V gene: TRBV5-1
D gene: TRBD1
CDR3 DNA: TGCGCCAGCAGCTTTACCGGGACAGCCGGCTACACCTTC
CDR3 protein: CASSFTGTAGYTF

J gene: TRBJ2-2
clone size: -
V gene: TRBV6-1
D gene: TRBD1
CDR3 DNA: TGTGCCAGCAGTTGGGACAGGACAAACACCGGGGAGCTGTTTTTT
CDR3 protein: CASSWDRTNTGELFF

J gene: TRBJ2-3
clone size: -
V gene: TRBV6-6
D gene: TRBD1
CDR3 DNA: TGTGCCAGCAGCCGGGACAGGGGGCTAGCAGATACGCAGTATTTT
CDR3 protein: CASSRDRGLADTQYF

J gene: TRBJ2-3
clone size: -
V gene: TRBV18
D gene: TRBD2
CDR3 DNA: TGTGCCAGCTCAACGCCGGGCAAGCGGGAGGTAGATACGCAGTATTTT
CDR3 protein: CASSTPGKREVDTQYF

J gene: TRBJ2-5
clone size: -
V gene: TRBV7-3
D gene: -
CDR3 DNA: TGTGCCAGCAGCTTAGGTCGGATAGAGACCCAGTACTTC
CDR3 protein: CASSLGRIETQYF

J gene: TRBJ1-6
clone size: -
V gene: TRBV30
D gene: -
CDR3 DNA: TGTGCCTGGAGTGTAGGGGGGGGACGGGGGTCGAATTCACCCCTCCACTTT
CDR3 protein: CAWSVGGGRGSNSPLHF

J gene: TRBJ1-4
clone size: few
V gene: TRBV5-1
D gene: TRBD1
CDR3 DNA: TGCGCCAGCAGCCCCGGAGGAGGAAGGGGGCATGAAAAACTGTTTTTT
CDR3 protein: CASSPGGGRGHEKLFF

J gene: TRBJ2-7
clone size: -
V gene: TRBV5-1
D gene: TRBD1
CDR3 DNA: TGCGCCAGCAGCTTGAGGACAGGGAGAGAATACGAGCAGTACTTC
CDR3 protein: CASSLRTGREYEQYF

J gene: TRBJ1-2
clone size: -
V gene: TRBV5-8
D gene: TRBD1
CDR3 DNA: TGTGCCAGCAGCTTGCGGACAGGGAACTATGGCTACACCTTC
CDR3 protein: CASSLRTGNYGYTF

J gene: TRBJ2-5
clone size: -
V gene: TRBV7-2
D gene: TRBD2
CDR3 DNA: TGTGCCAGCAGCTTGGGACTAGCGGGGGGTCCAGAGACCCAGTACTTC
CDR3 protein: CASSLGLAGGPETQYF

J gene: TRBJ1-1
clone size: once
V gene: TRBV7-2
D gene: -
CDR3 DNA: TGTGCCAGCAGCTTAAGGGGATCCGAAGCTTTCTTT
CDR3 protein: CASSLRGSEAFF

J gene: TRBJ2-2
clone size: -
V gene: TRBV19
D gene: -
CDR3 DNA: TGTGCCAGTAGTCCGAACATAGGAGTCAGTGGGGAGCTGTTTTTT
CDR3 protein: CASSPNIGVSGELFF

J gene: TRBJ2-4
clone size: once
V gene: TRBV6-5
D gene: -
CDR3 DNA: TGTGCCAGCAGCCGGAGCAGCTGGGACATTCAGTACTTC
CDR3 protein: CASSRSSWDIQYF

J gene: TRBJ1-5
clone size: -
V gene: TRBV27
D gene: TRBD1
CDR3 DNA: TGTGCCAGCAGTCCCCTCGACAGGGGCTGGTGGCCCCAGCATTTT
CDR3 protein: CASSPLDRGWWPQHF

J gene: TRBJ2-5
clone size: once
V gene: TRBV6-1
D gene: -
CDR3 DNA: TGTGCCAGCAGTGAAAGGAGACTGGACATGGGAAAGACCCAGTACTTC
CDR3 protein: CASSERRLDMGKTQYF

J gene: TRBJ2-2
clone size: -
V gene: TRBV19
D gene: -
CDR3 DNA: TGTGCCAGTAGTGTCGTACCTGACGGGGAGCTGTTTTTT
CDR3 protein: CASSVVPDGELFF

J gene: TRBJ2-2
clone size: -
V gene: TRBV12-5
D gene: -
CDR3 DNA: TGTGCTAGTGGTTTGGTGGTGGGGCACACCGGGGAGCTGTTTTTT
CDR3 protein: CASGLVVGHTGELFF